Below are 9 T cell receptor beta chains sequenced from a single sample in a study of blood T cells in healthy people across ages. It was with a sample-barcoded 5' primer and a J-beta primer mix that a second PCR of about 6 to 12 cycles was run. TCRdb re-derived calls from the 5' RACE reads in MiXCR, one entry per CDR3 protein. The table lists hundreds of thousands of distinct CDR3 sequences, around 49% of them singletons. The sequenced sample was blood. The receptors here all came from a man aged 25-45 years in good health.

On this clonotype itself: At one boundary the junction diverges from the germline segment, which might be a read error. The chain combines TRBV27 with TRBJ2-5; maybe TRBD2 (5 bases). Per germline, CDR1 MNHEY and CDR2 SMNVEV (reference sequence). The CDR3 consists of 14 residues. The CDR3 here is CASSLSGIGETHYF. DNA for the CDR3: TGTGCCAGCAGCCTTTCGGGGATTGGAGAGACCCATTACTTC.

The V call is TRBV6-6, the J call TRBJ1-5, with a weak D call TRBD1 (5 bases). Germline CDR1 MNHNY, CDR2 SVGAGI (reference sequence). The CDR3 totals 15 residues. Between the trimmed V and J ends, which lost 7 bases and 4 bases, there was a span of 17 bases. The CDR3 nucleotides read TGTGCCAGCACCCCTGGGGAAAGGGGTAATCAGCCCCAGCATTTT. Translated, it gives CASTPGERGNQPQHF.

This clonotype was seen more than once but under ten times. The chain has TRBV3-1 and TRBJ2-7, with 7 nucleotides matching TRBD2. The CDR3 totals 15 residues. Losses at the gene ends were 1 base for V and 4 bases for J; bases not matched to a gene: 7. The germline gives CDR1 LGHDT, CDR2 YNNKEL (reference sequence). The CDR3 DNA is TGTGCCAGCAGCCAAGGAAGCGGGGTGGTATACGAGCAGTACTTC. Amino acids: CASSQGSGVVYEQYF.

With respect to this clonotype: Relative to the germline gene, one junction end is altered; a read error may explain this. The genes are TRBV12-3 or TRBV12-4 and TRBJ2-1; no firm D call. The CDR3 runs to 16 residues. The DNA of the CDR3 is TGTGCCAGCAATTTAGTAGGGCGTGGGAAACACAATGAGCAGTTCTTC. Amino acids: CASNLVGRGKHNEQFF.

The chain links TRBV29-1 to TRBJ1-2, with TRBD1 matching 11 bases. The CDR3 is made up of 15 amino acids. The germline CDR1 and CDR2 sequences are SQVTM and ANQGSEA. V gave up 4 bases and J gave up 4 bases; unmatched junction bases: 8. The CDR3 bases are TGCAGCGTTGGGTCCGGGACAGGGGGAACCTATGGCTACACCTTC. Protein sequence: CSVGSGTGGTYGYTF. Based on the CDR3 plus reference TRBV29-1 and TRBJ1-2, the full variable domain is SAVISQKPSRDICQRGTSLTIQCQVDSQVTMMFWYRQQPGQSLTLIATANQGSEATYESGFVIDKFPISRPNLTFSTLTVSNMSPEDSSIYLCSVGSGTGGTYGYTFGSGTRLTVV.

This chain connects TRBV11-2 to TRBJ1-6; a possible D gene is TRBD1 (6 bases). Trimming stripped 5 bases from V and 0 bases from J, with 11 bases between. The length of the CDR3 is 16 residues. CDR1 and CDR2 from the germline V gene are SGHAT and FQNNGV. CDR3 in amino acids: CASSRDTFSYNSPLHF. For the CDR3, the DNA is TGTGCCAGCAGCCGGGACACTTTCTCCTATAATTCACCCCTCCACTTT.

Here the CDR3 reads CASVNSGGHREQFF. In DNA, the CDR3 is TGTGCCAGCGTGAACTCAGGGGGCCATCGAGAGCAGTTCTTC. The J gene is TRBJ2-1, the V gene TRBV6-6, with TRBD1 identical over 8 bases. The CDR3 totals 14 residues. Germline V gene data show CDR1 as MNHNY and CDR2 as SVGAGI (reference sequence). Germline trimming cut 8 bases from V and 10 bases from J; bases unmatched to any gene: 13.

The chain employs TRBV20-1 and TRBJ1-1; unclear D gene. CDR3 length equals 14 residues. Trimming removed 5 bases at V and 2 bases at J, with 15 bases between. Germline CDR1 DFQATT, CDR2 SNEGSKA (reference sequence). The CDR3 spells CSAGETTPNTEAFF. CDR3 bases: TGCAGTGCTGGGGAGACAACGCCTAACACTGAAGCTTTCTTT.

The chain couples TRBV28 to TRBJ1-2; D is perhaps TRBD1 (5 bases). This CDR3 comprises 14 residues. Germline assignment: CDR1 MDHEN and CDR2 SYDVKM. V was trimmed by 3 bases and J by 4 bases, leaving 12 bases between them. DNA for the CDR3: TGTGCCAGCAGTTTGGATCAGGGAGGCTATGGCTACACCTTC. Amino acid sequence: CASSLDQGGYGYTF.